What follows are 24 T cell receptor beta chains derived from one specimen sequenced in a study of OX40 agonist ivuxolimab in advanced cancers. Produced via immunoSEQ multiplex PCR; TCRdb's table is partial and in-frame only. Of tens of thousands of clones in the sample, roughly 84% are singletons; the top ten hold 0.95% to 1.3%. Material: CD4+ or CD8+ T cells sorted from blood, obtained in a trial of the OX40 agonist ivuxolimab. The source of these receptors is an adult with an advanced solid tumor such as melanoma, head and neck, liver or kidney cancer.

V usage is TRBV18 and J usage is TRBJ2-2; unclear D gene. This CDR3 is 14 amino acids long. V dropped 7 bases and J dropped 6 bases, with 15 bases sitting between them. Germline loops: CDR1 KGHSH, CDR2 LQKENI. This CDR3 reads CASYRTRSAGELFF. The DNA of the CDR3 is TGTGCCAGCTACAGAACCCGGTCCGCCGGGGAGCTGTTTTTT.

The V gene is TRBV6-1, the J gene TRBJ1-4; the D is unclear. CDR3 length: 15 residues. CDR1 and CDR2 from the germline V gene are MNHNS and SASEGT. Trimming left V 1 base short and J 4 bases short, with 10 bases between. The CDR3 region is CASSEGQSGNEKLFF. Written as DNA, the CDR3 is TGTGCCAGCAGTGAAGGGCAGAGCGGTAATGAAAAACTGTTTTTT.

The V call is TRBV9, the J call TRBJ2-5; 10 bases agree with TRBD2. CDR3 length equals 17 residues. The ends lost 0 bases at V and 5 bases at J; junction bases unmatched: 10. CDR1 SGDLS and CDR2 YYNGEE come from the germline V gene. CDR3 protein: CASSVDLAGATRETQYF. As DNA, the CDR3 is TGTGCCAGCAGCGTAGACCTAGCGGGGGCTACGAGGGAGACCCAGTACTTC. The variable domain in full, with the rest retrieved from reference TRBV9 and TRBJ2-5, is DSGVTQTPKHLITATGQRVTLRCSPRSGDLSVYWYQQSLDQGLQFLIQYYNGEERAKGNILERFSAQQFPDLHSELNLSSLELGDSALYFCASSVDLAGATRETQYFGPGTRLLVL.

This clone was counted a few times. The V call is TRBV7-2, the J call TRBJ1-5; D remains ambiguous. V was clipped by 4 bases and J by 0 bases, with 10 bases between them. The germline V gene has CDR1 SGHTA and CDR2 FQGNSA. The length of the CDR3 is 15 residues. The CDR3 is CASSSRAISNQPQHF. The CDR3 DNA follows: TGTGCCAGCAGCTCGCGGGCTATTAGCAATCAGCCCCAGCATTTT.

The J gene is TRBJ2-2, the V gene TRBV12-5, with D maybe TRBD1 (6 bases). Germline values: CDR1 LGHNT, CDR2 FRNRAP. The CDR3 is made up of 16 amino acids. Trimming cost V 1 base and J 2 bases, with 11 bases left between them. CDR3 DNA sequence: TGTGCTAGTGGTTTGGGCCTCGGGACAAACACCGGGGAGCTGTTTTTT. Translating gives CASGLGLGTNTGELFF. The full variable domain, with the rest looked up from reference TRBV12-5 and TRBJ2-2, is DARVTQTPRHKVTEMGQEVTMRCQPILGHNTVFWYRQTMMQGLELLAYFRNRAPLDDSGMPKDRFSAEMPDATLATLKIQPSEPRDSAVYFCASGLGLGTNTGELFFGEGSRLTVL.

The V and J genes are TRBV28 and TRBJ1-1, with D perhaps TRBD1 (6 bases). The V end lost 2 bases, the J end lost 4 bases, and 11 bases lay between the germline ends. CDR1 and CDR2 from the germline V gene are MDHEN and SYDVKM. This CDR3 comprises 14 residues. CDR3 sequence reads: CASSLGGLGTEAFF. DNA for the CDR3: TGTGCCAGCAGTTTAGGGGGGCTGGGCACTGAAGCTTTCTTT.

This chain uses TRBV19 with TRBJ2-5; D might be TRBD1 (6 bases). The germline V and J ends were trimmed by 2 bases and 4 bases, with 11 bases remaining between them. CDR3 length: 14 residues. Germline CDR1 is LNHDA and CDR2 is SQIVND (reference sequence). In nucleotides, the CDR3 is TGTGCCAGTAGTATAACAGGGTCGGGAGAGACCCAGTACTTC. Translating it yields CASSITGSGETQYF.

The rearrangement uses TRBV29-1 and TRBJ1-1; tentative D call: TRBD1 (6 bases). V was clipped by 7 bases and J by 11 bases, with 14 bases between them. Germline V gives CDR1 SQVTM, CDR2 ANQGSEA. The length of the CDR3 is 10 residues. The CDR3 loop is CSANRVRAFF. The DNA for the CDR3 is TGCAGCGCAAACAGGGTAAGGGCTTTCTTT.

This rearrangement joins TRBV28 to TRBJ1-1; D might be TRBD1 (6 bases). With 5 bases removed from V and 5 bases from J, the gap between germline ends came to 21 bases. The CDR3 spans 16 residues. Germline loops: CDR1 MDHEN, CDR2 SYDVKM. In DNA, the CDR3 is TGTGCCAGCAGTACACCCCTCGGGGGCTCGGAGACTGAAGCTTTCTTT. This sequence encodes CASSTPLGGSETEAFF.

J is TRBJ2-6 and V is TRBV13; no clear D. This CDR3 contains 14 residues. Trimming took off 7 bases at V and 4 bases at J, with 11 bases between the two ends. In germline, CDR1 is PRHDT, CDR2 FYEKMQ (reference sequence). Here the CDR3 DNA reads TGTGCCAGCACCCTTAGTACCGGGGCCAACGTCCTGACTTTC. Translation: CASTLSTGANVLTF.

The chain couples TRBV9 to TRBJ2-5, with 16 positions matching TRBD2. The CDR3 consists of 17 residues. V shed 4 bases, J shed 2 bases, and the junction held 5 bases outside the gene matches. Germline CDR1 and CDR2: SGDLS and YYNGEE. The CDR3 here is CASSIGTSGGVQETQYF. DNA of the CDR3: TGTGCCAGCAGCATTGGGACTAGCGGGGGGGTGCAAGAGACCCAGTACTTC.

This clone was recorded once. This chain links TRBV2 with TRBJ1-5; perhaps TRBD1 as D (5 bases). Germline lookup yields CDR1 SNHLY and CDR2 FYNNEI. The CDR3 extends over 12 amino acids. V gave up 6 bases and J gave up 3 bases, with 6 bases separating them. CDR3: CASRDTNQPQHF. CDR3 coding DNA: TGTGCCAGCAGGGACACCAATCAGCCCCAGCATTTT.

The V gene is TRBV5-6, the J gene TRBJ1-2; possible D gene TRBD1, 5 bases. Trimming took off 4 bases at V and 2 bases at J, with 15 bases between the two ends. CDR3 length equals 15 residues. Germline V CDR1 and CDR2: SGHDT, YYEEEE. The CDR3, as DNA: TGTGCCAGCAGCCCTGTAGCAGGGTCGAACTATGGCTACACCTTC. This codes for CASSPVAGSNYGYTF.

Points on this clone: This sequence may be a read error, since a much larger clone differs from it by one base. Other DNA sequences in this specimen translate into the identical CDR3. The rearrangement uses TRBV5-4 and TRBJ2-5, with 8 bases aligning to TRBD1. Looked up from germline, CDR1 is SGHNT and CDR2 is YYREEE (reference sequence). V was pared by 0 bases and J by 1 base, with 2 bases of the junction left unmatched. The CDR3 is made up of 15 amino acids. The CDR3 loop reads CASSLGQGAQETQYF. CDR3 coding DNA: TGTGCCAGCAGCTTGGGGCAGGGGGCCCAAGAGACCCAGTACTTC.

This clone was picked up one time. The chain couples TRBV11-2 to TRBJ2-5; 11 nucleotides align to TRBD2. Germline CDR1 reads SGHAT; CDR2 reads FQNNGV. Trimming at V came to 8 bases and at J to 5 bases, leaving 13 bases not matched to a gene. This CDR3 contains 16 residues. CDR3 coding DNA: TGTGCCAGCGGACATTTACTAGCGGGGGTAAGGGAGACCCAGTACTTC. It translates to CASGHLLAGVRETQYF.

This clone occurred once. The CDR3 coding sequence is TGTGCCAGCAGCCCCAGGGGGAAGTACGAGCAGTACTTC. Translating it yields CASSPRGKYEQYF. The V gene is TRBV7-8, the J gene TRBJ2-7, with TRBD1 matching over 7 bases. V shed 5 bases and J 4 bases; nucleotides not matched to a gene: 5. CDR1 is SGHVS, CDR2 FQNEAQ, per germline. The CDR3 has 13 residues.

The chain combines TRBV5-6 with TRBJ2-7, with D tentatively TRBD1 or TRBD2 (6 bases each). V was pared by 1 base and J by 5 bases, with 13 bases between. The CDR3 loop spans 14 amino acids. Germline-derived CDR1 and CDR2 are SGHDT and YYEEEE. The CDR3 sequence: CASSLRGGFHEQYF. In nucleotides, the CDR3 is TGTGCCAGCAGCTTGAGAGGGGGGTTCCACGAGCAGTACTTC.

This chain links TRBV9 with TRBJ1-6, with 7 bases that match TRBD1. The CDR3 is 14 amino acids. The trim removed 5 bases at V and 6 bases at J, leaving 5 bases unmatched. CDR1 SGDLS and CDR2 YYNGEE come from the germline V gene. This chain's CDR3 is CASSSGQTNSPLHF. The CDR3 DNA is TGTGCCAGCAGTTCGGGACAGACTAATTCACCCCTCCACTTT.

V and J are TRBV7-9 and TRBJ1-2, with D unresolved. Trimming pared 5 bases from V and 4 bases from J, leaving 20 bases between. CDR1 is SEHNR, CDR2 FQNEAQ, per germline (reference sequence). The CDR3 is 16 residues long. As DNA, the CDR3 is TGTGCCAGCAGCCAAGGATGGGAGAATACTGGCTATGGCTACACCTTC. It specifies CASSQGWENTGYGYTF.

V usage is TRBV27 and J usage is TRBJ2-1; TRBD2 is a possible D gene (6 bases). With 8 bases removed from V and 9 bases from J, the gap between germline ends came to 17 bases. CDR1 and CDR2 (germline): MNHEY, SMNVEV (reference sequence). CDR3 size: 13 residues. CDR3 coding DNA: TGTGCCAGCCGCCCCCGGGACTTCGGTGAGCAGTTCTTC. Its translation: CASRPRDFGEQFF.

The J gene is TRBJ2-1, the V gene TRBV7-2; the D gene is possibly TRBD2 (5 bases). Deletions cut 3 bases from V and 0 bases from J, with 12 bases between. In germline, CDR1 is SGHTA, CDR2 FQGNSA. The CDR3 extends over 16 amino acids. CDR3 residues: CASSLRAEYSYNEQFF. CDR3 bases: TGTGCCAGCAGCTTGAGAGCGGAGTACTCCTACAATGAGCAGTTCTTC. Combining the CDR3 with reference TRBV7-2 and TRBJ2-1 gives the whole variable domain GAGVSQSPSNKVTEKGKDVELRCDPISGHTALYWYRQSLGQGLEFLIYFQGNSAPDKSGLPSDRFSAERTGGSVSTLTIQRTQQEDSAVYLCASSLRAEYSYNEQFFGPGTRLTVL.

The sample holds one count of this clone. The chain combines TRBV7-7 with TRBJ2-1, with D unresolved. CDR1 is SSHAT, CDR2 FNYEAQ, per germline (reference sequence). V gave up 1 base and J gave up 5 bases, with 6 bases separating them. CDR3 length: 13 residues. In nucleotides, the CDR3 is TGTGCCAGCAGCTTAGGGGCCAACAATGAGCAGTTCTTC. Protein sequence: CASSLGANNEQFF.

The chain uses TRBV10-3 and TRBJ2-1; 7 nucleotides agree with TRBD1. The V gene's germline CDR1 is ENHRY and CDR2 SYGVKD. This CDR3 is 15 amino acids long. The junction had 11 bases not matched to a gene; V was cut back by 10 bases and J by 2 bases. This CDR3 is CATKGAFQAYNEQFF. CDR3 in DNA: TGTGCCACCAAGGGGGCGTTTCAAGCCTACAATGAGCAGTTCTTC.

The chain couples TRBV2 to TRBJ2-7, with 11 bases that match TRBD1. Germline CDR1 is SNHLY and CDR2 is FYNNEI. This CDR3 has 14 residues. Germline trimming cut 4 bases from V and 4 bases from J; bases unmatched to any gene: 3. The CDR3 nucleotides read TGTGCCAGCAGTGCTGGACAGGGGGCATACGAGCAGTACGTC. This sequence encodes CASSAGQGAYEQYV.